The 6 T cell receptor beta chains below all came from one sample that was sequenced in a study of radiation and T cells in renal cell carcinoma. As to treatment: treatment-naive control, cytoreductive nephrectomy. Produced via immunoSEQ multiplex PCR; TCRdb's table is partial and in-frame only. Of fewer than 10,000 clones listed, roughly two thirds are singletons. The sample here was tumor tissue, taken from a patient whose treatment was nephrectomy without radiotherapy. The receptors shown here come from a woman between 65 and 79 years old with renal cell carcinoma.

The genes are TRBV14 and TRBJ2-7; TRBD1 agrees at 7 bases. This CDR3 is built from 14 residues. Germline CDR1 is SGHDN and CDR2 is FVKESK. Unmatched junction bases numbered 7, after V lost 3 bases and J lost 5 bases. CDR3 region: CASSHRTGLHEQYF. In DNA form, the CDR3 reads TGTGCCAGCAGCCACCGGACAGGTCTCCACGAGCAGTACTTC.

The CDR3 protein is CASSTATGASYEQYF. CDR3 coding DNA: TGTGCCAGCAGCACGGCGACAGGGGCCTCCTACGAGCAGTACTTC. The chain uses TRBV6-5 and TRBJ2-7, with 8 bases matching TRBD1. J gave up 0 bases and V 6 bases, and 7 bases lay outside the gene matches. The CDR3 length is 15 residues. The germline gives CDR1 MNHEY, CDR2 SVGAGI.

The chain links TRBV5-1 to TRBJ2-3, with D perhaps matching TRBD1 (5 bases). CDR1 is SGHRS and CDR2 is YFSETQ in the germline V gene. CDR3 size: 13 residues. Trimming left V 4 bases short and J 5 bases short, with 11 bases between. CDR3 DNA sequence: TGCGCCAGCAGCGACAGCAAGGGAGATACGCAGTATTTT. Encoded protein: CASSDSKGDTQYF. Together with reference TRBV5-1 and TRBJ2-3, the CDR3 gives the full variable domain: KAGVTQTPRYLIKTRGQQVTLSCSPISGHRSVSWYQQTPGQGLQFLFEYFSETQRNKGNFPGRFSGRQFSNSRSEMNVSTLELGDSALYLCASSDSKGDTQYFGPGTRLTVL.

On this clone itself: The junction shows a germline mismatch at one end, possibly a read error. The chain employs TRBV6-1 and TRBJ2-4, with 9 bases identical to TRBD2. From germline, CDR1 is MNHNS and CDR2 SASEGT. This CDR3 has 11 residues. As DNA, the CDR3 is TGTACCAGCGCGGGAGGGAACATTCAGTACTTC. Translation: CTSAGGNIQYF.

The CDR3 spells CASRLVGTEAFF. Written as DNA, the CDR3 is TGTGCCAGCAGACTAGTAGGGACTGAAGCTTTCTTT. The chain carries TRBV6-6 and TRBJ1-1; no reliable D call. V lost 6 bases, J lost 5 bases, and 10 bases lay in between. The germline V gene encodes CDR1 MNHNY and CDR2 SVGAGI (reference sequence). CDR3 size: 12 residues.

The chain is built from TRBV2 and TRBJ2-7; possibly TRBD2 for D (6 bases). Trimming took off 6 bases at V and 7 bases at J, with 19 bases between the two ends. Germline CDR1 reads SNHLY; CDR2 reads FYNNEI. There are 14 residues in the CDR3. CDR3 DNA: TGTGCCAGCAGCATCCGGGAGATCACGGGGGAGCAGTACTTC. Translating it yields CASSIREITGEQYF. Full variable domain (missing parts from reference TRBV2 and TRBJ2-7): EPEVTQTPSHQVTQMGQEVILRCVPISNHLYFYWYRQILGQKVEFLVSFYNNEISEKSEIFDDQFSVERPDGSNFTLKIRSTKLEDSAMYFCASSIREITGEQYFGPGTRLTVT.